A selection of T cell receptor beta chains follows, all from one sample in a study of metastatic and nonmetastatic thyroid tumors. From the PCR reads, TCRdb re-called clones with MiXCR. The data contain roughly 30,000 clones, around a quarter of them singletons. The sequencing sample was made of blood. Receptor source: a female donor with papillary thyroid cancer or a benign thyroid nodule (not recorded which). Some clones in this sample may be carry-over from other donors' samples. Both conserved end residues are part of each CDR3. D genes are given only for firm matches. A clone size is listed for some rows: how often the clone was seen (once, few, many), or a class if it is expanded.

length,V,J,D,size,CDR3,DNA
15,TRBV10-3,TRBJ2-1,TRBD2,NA,CAISQLAGGPYEQFF,TGTGCCATCAGTCAACTAGCGGGAGGGCCCTATGAGCAGTTCTTC
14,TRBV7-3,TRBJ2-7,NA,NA,CASSLLGAQGEQYF,TGTGCCAGCAGCTTACTGGGGGCGCAAGGCGAGCAGTACTTC
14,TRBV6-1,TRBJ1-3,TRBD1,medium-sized,CATNTGDEGNTIYF,TGTGCCACGAATACAGGGGACGAAGGAAACACCATATATTTT
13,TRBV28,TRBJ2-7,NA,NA,CASSPFLGNEQYF,TGTGCCAGCAGTCCCTTTTTGGGGAACGAGCAGTACTTC
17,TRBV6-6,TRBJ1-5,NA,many,CASSYNAVGAGNQPQHF,TGTGCCAGCAGTTATAACGCTGTCGGGGCCGGCAATCAGCCCCAGCATTTT
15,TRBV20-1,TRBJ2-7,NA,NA,CSANRGAGESYEQYF,TGCAGTGCCAACCGGGGGGCGGGGGAATCCTACGAGCAGTACTTC
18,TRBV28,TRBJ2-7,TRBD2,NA,CASSSLHSSGSFGYEQYF,TGTGCCAGCAGTTCCCTACATTCTAGCGGGAGCTTCGGGTACGAGCAGTACTTC
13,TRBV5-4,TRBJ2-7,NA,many,CASSSDSTYEQYF,TGTGCCAGCAGCTCGGACAGTACCTACGAGCAGTACTTC
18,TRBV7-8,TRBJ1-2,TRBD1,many,CASSLAGTGAVRGGGYTF,TGTGCCAGCAGCTTAGCCGGGACAGGGGCCGTCCGAGGAGGGGGCTACACCTTC
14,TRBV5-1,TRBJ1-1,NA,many,CASSLGQELTEAFF,TGCGCCAGCAGCTTGGGTCAGGAGTTAACTGAAGCTTTCTTT
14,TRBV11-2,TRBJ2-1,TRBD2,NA,CASSSGLADPMSFF,TGTGCCAGCAGCTCGGGACTAGCGGACCCTATGTCGTTCTTC
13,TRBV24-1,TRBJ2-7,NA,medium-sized,CATSDGLLYEQYF,TGTGCCACCAGTGATGGCCTACTCTACGAGCAGTACTTC
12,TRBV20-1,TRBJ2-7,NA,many,CSASETGYEQYF,TGCAGTGCCTCGGAGACAGGCTACGAGCAGTACTTC
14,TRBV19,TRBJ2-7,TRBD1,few,CASSSGTGPYEQYF,TGTGCCAGTAGTAGTGGGACAGGGCCCTACGAGCAGTACTTC
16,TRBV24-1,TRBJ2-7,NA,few,CATSESGGGTKDEQYF,TGTGCCACCAGTGAGTCCGGGGGAGGGACAAAGGACGAGCAGTACTTC
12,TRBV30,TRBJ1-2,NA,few,CAWTEANYGYTF,TGTGCCTGGACAGAAGCTAACTATGGCTACACCTTC